The 31 T cell receptor beta chains reported below all come from one sample, sequenced in a study of cytomegalovirus exposure and HLA in healthy donors. Generated by immunoSEQ multiplex PCR, the TCRdb table keeps only in-frame clones and is missing some. The repertoire includes some 98,000 clones, approximately 90% of them detected once, and around 3.9% sits in the top ten. Sequencing used PBMCs. All receptors derive from a woman younger than 45 in good health and CMV-seronegative.

V usage is TRBV7-3 and J usage is TRBJ1-2, with TRBD1 matching over 10 bases. This CDR3 comprises 13 residues. The V gene's germline CDR1 is SGHTA and CDR2 FQGTGA. V was pared by 5 bases and J by 4 bases, with 1 base of the junction left unmatched. The CDR3 reads CASSRTGGYGYTF. CDR3 coding DNA: TGTGCCAGCAGCCGGACAGGGGGCTATGGCTACACCTTC.

This clone was recorded once. This chain connects TRBV4-3 to TRBJ1-4; 10 bases line up with TRBD1. Germline V gives CDR1 LGHNA, CDR2 YSLEER. The CDR3 is made up of 18 amino acids. Unmatched junction bases numbered 8, after V lost 4 bases and J lost 0 bases. The CDR3 spells CASSPRDRGSATNEKLFF. CDR3 nucleotide sequence: TGCGCCAGCAGCCCTCGGGACAGGGGTTCTGCAACTAATGAAAAACTGTTTTTT.

The CDR3 is CASSATGMNTEAFF. The CDR3 region has the DNA TGTGCCAGTAGTGCAACAGGAATGAACACTGAAGCTTTCTTT. The rearrangement links TRBV19 to TRBJ1-1, with D perhaps matching TRBD1 (5 bases). In germline, CDR1 is LNHDA, CDR2 SQIVND (reference sequence). This CDR3 is built from 14 residues. V was shortened by 5 bases and J by 0 bases, with 10 bases between the two germline ends.

The rearrangement joins TRBV2 to TRBJ2-1, with TRBD2 matching 9 bases. The trim removed 4 bases at V and 7 bases at J, leaving 2 bases unmatched. CDR1 and CDR2 from the germline V gene are SNHLY and FYNNEI. This CDR3 comprises 13 residues. The DNA of the CDR3 is TGTGCCAGCAGTGGCAGCGGGAGGAATGAGCAGTTCTTC. This translates into CASSGSGRNEQFF.

The chain is built from TRBV27 and TRBJ1-2, with 7 bases matching TRBD1. This CDR3 is built from 14 residues. V dropped 3 bases and J dropped 3; count of bases not matched to a gene: 4. Germline CDR1 MNHEY, CDR2 SMNVEV (reference sequence). CDR3: CASSLAGGDYGYTF. CDR3 nucleotides: TGTGCCAGCAGTTTGGCAGGGGGAGACTATGGCTACACCTTC.

This sequence joins TRBV5-1 and TRBJ2-7; D ambiguous. Trimming took off 2 bases at V and 2 bases at J, with 11 bases between the two ends. CDR1 and CDR2 (germline): SGHRS, YFSETQ. CDR3 length equals 14 residues. CDR3: CASSLRDSTYEQYF. For the CDR3, the DNA is TGCGCCAGCAGCTTACGAGACTCTACCTACGAGCAGTACTTC.

The CDR3 DNA sequence: TGTGCCAGCAGAGCGACAGGAACTAACTATGGCTACACCTTC. Residues: CASRATGTNYGYTF. The chain has TRBV6-1 and TRBJ1-2; D may be TRBD1 (6 bases). Germline CDR1 MNHNS, CDR2 SASEGT. The CDR3 totals 14 residues. The germline V and J ends were trimmed by 6 bases and 0 bases, with 11 bases remaining between them.

This chain's CDR3 is CASSIERRLGARQYF. In nucleotides, the CDR3 is TGTGCCAGTAGTATTGAACGGAGACTAGGGGCTCGGCAGTACTTC. The chain couples TRBV19 to TRBJ2-5; tentative D call: TRBD2 (6 bases). With 3 bases removed from V and 11 bases from J, the gap between germline ends came to 22 bases. Per the germline V gene, CDR1 is LNHDA and CDR2 is SQIVND (reference sequence). The CDR3 covers 15 residues.

The rearrangement uses TRBV11-3 and TRBJ2-1, with D tentatively TRBD1 (6 bases). CDR3 length: 14 residues. CDR1 and CDR2 (germline): SGHNT, YENEEA. The V end lost 5 bases, the J end lost 8 bases, and 16 bases lay between the germline ends. The CDR3 reads CASSNQGRRDEQFF. The CDR3 nucleotides read TGTGCCAGCAGCAACCAGGGGCGCCGCGATGAGCAGTTCTTC.

The genes are TRBV5-1 and TRBJ2-7, with D maybe TRBD2 (6 bases). V was trimmed by 0 bases and J by 1 base, leaving 14 bases between them. This CDR3 contains 16 residues. Germline V lookup: CDR1 SGHRS, CDR2 YFSETQ. The CDR3 loop is CASSLVSPGVSYEQYF. DNA for the CDR3: TGCGCCAGCAGCTTGGTTAGTCCGGGAGTTTCCTACGAGCAGTACTTC.

This clone was seen a single time. This chain uses TRBV6-1 with TRBJ1-6; the D gene is possibly TRBD1 (6 bases). The CDR3 is made up of 15 amino acids. V was shortened by 4 bases and J by 8 bases, with 15 bases between the two germline ends. The germline gives CDR1 MNHNS, CDR2 SASEGT. In nucleotides, the CDR3 is TGTGCCAGCAGTGTGTGGACAGCGAATGATTCACCCCTCCACTTT. Translated: CASSVWTANDSPLHF.

V usage is TRBV14 and J usage is TRBJ2-3, with TRBD2 identical over 8 bases. With 4 bases clipped from V and 1 base from J, the junction kept 10 bases outside the gene matches. Per germline, CDR1 SGHDN and CDR2 FVKESK. The CDR3 has 17 amino acids. CDR3 in amino acids: CASSRSGGGLGTDTQYF. CDR3 bases: TGTGCCAGCAGCCGATCGGGGGGGGGTCTCGGCACAGATACGCAGTATTTT.

This chain connects TRBV7-9 to TRBJ1-5; possibly TRBD1 for D (6 bases). The CDR3 has 14 residues. Germline V gives CDR1 SEHNR, CDR2 FQNEAQ (reference sequence). Trimming shortened V by 1 base and J by 5 bases, and 9 bases separated the two germline ends. The CDR3: CASSLGYRDQPQHF. The CDR3 DNA reads TGTGCCAGCAGCTTAGGGTACAGGGATCAGCCCCAGCATTTT. Together with reference TRBV7-9 and TRBJ1-5, the CDR3 gives the full variable domain: DTGVSQNPRHKITKRGQNVTFRCDPISEHNRLYWYRQTLGQGPEFLTYFQNEAQLEKSRLLSDRFSAERPKGSFSTLEIQRTEQGDSAMYLCASSLGYRDQPQHFGDGTRLSIL.

V gene TRBV29-1 combines with J gene TRBJ2-7; 8 nucleotides agree with TRBD1. Germline assignment: CDR1 SQVTM and CDR2 ANQGSEA. Trimming cost V 7 bases and J 1 base; bases outside gene matches: 15. The CDR3 covers 16 residues. The DNA of the CDR3 is TGCAGCGGGAGGGGAACCGGGACAGGAACTTCCTACGAGCAGTACTTC. The encoded protein is CSGRGTGTGTSYEQYF.

The V gene is TRBV18, the J gene TRBJ1-2; tentatively, D is TRBD1 (6 bases). V was shortened by 8 bases and J by 2 bases, with 12 bases between the two germline ends. Germline V gene data show CDR1 as KGHSH and CDR2 as LQKENI. The length of the CDR3 is 13 residues. The DNA for the CDR3 is TGTGCCAGCAGTGGGGGCAGGAACTATGGCTACACCTTC. This codes for CASSGGRNYGYTF.

This clone showed up just once. The rearrangement uses TRBV12-5 and TRBJ1-1; D perhaps matches TRBD1 (6 bases). Germline CDR1 and CDR2: LGHNT and FRNRAP. Trimming cost V 4 bases and J 0 bases, with 9 bases left between them. This CDR3 is built from 14 residues. CDR3 sequence reads: CASGSGGLNTEAFF. The CDR3 DNA reads TGTGCTAGTGGTTCGGGGGGGCTGAACACTGAAGCTTTCTTT.

V gene TRBV19 combines with J gene TRBJ1-1; D remains ambiguous. Germline V gene lookup returns CDR1 LNHDA and CDR2 SQIVND (reference sequence). V lost 5 bases to trimming and J lost 7 bases, with 17 bases between them. The CDR3 length is 14 residues. CDR3 DNA sequence: TGTGCCAGTAGTCCCTCCGGAGGAAGCAGTGAAGCTTTCTTT. Its protein product is CASSPSGGSSEAFF.

The chain joins TRBV7-9 to TRBJ1-1; D not certain. V shed 10 bases and J shed 1 base, with 7 bases lying between them. CDR1 and CDR2 from the germline V gene are SEHNR and FQNEAQ (reference sequence). CDR3 length equals 11 residues. For the CDR3, the DNA is TGTGCCACCCACAGGAACACTGAAGCTTTCTTT. The encoded protein is CATHRNTEAFF.

The chain combines TRBV27 with TRBJ1-1, with 8 bases identical to TRBD1. The CDR3 is made up of 15 amino acids. Germline CDR1 reads MNHEY; CDR2 reads SMNVEV (reference sequence). J was trimmed by 0 bases and V by 6 bases; bases with no gene match: 6. The CDR3 loop is CASSLNRGMNTEAFF. In DNA form, the CDR3 reads TGTGCCAGCAGCCTTAACAGGGGGATGAACACTGAAGCTTTCTTT.

The chain employs TRBV4-2 and TRBJ2-2; no firm D call. This CDR3 has 15 residues. Germline V gives CDR1 LGHNA, CDR2 YNFKEQ. Trimming cost V 0 bases and J 3 bases, with 8 bases left between them. The CDR3 DNA is TGTGCCAGCAGCCAAGAGGCCTTGGACACCGGGGAGCTGTTTTTT. Amino acids: CASSQEALDTGELFF.

This chain links TRBV10-3 with TRBJ2-3; 8 bases are a match to TRBD2. The germline V gene has CDR1 ENHRY and CDR2 SYGVKD. The trim removed 10 bases at V and 1 base at J, leaving 4 bases unmatched. This CDR3 comprises 13 residues. CDR3 in amino acids: CATSAGGTDTQYF. CDR3 coding DNA: TGTGCCACCTCAGCGGGGGGCACAGATACGCAGTATTTT.

This chain connects TRBV5-6 to TRBJ2-3; 11 positions agree with TRBD2. Germline trimming cut 7 bases from V and 5 bases from J; bases unmatched to any gene: 12. In germline, CDR1 is SGHDT, CDR2 YYEEEE. The CDR3 extends over 16 amino acids. The CDR3 DNA is TGTGCCAGCGGGGGAATGACTAGCGGGATGCTAGATACGCAGTATTTT. It is translated as CASGGMTSGMLDTQYF.

The CDR3 coding sequence is TGTGCCAGCAGCGTAGCCCCGTCGGGTTACGAGCAGTACTTC. Translated: CASSVAPSGYEQYF. The chain uses TRBV9 and TRBJ2-7; D not resolved. The CDR3 contains 14 residues. Deletions cut 0 bases from V and 4 bases from J, with 11 bases between. Germline CDR1 SGDLS, CDR2 YYNGEE.

The V and J genes are TRBV28 and TRBJ2-7, with a weak D call TRBD1 (6 bases). The CDR3 runs to 12 residues. V dropped 10 bases and J dropped 2 bases, with 12 bases sitting between them. Germline loops: CDR1 MDHEN, CDR2 SYDVKM. CDR3 sequence reads: CAIRQDAYEQYF. CDR3 in DNA: TGTGCCATTCGACAGGACGCCTACGAGCAGTACTTC. The whole variable domain, filled in from reference TRBV28 and TRBJ2-7, reads DVKVTQSSRYLVKRTGEKVFLECVQDMDHENMFWYRQDPGLGLRLIYFSYDVKMKEKGDIPEGYSVSREKKERFSLILESASTNQTSMYLCAIRQDAYEQYFGPGTRLTVT.

This clone was picked up one time. V is TRBV27 and J is TRBJ2-7; D is unresolved. This CDR3 is 12 amino acids long. V gave up 8 bases and J gave up 5 bases, with 13 bases separating them. CDR1 and CDR2 from the germline V gene are MNHEY and SMNVEV (reference sequence). In DNA, the CDR3 is TGTGCCAGCCGTCGACTTTCGGACGAGCAGTACTTC. This encodes CASRRLSDEQYF.

The V call is TRBV4-1, the J call TRBJ2-2, with TRBD1 matching over 7 bases. Germline V gene data show CDR1 as MGHRA and CDR2 as YSYEKL. The V and J ends lost 7 bases and 0 bases, in that order; junction bases with no gene match: 5. This CDR3 contains 15 residues. CDR3 in DNA: TGCGCCAGCAAAGACGGGACAGCGAACACCGGGGAGCTGTTTTTT. This encodes CASKDGTANTGELFF.

This rearrangement joins TRBV7-9 to TRBJ1-2; possibly TRBD1 for D (6 bases). The V and J ends lost 8 bases and 2 bases respectively, with 12 bases between them. The germline V gene has CDR1 SEHNR and CDR2 FQNEAQ (reference sequence). This CDR3 has 13 amino acids. CDR3 nucleotide sequence: TGTGCCAGCCGCCGGGACACAAACTATGGCTACACCTTC. Residues: CASRRDTNYGYTF.

The chain is built from TRBV6-1 and TRBJ2-3; TRBD2 is a possible D gene (5 bases). V was clipped by 7 bases and J by 3 bases, with 11 bases between them. Germline V gene data show CDR1 as MNHNS and CDR2 as SASEGT. This CDR3 has 13 amino acids. The CDR3 coding sequence is TGTGCCAGCAAGCCGGGAAGGACAGATACGCAGTATTTT. Its translation is CASKPGRTDTQYF.

The J gene is TRBJ2-5, the V gene TRBV5-4, with D perhaps TRBD1 (7 bases). Germline V gene lookup returns CDR1 SGHNT and CDR2 YYREEE (reference sequence). V lost 7 bases, J lost 1 base, and 14 bases lay in between. This CDR3 comprises 14 residues. The CDR3 here is CASSGGTTQETQYF. In nucleotides, the CDR3 is TGTGCCAGCTCAGGGGGGACAACCCAAGAGACCCAGTACTTC.

J is TRBJ1-6 and V is TRBV6-1, with a tentative D call TRBD1 (6 bases). This CDR3 has 16 amino acids. The ends were cut back, 1 base at V and 2 bases at J, with 9 bases in the middle. Germline loops: CDR1 MNHNS, CDR2 SASEGT. In DNA, the CDR3 is TGTGCCAGCAGTGAAGACAGGGTGCCCTATAATTCACCCCTCCACTTT. This encodes CASSEDRVPYNSPLHF.

The chain joins TRBV9 to TRBJ2-3; no clear D. Germline V CDR1 and CDR2: SGDLS, YYNGEE. V lost 1 base, J lost 2 bases, and 14 bases lay in between. The CDR3 has 16 residues. The CDR3 DNA reads TGTGCCAGCAGCGTACCGTCCCCGGGTTCCACAGATACGCAGTATTTT. It is translated as CASSVPSPGSTDTQYF. Full variable domain (outside the CDR3, taken from reference TRBV9 and TRBJ2-3): DSGVTQTPKHLITATGQRVTLRCSPRSGDLSVYWYQQSLDQGLQFLIQYYNGEERAKGNILERFSAQQFPDLHSELNLSSLELGDSALYFCASSVPSPGSTDTQYFGPGTRLTVL.